This TCR beta chain is from a study of response to subunit inactivated influenza vaccine. The CDR3 has 12 amino acids. Trimming pared 5 bases from V and 7 bases from J, leaving 8 bases between. Germline V gene data show CDR1 as SGHTA and CDR2 as FQGTGA. Turning to this clonotype: Its antigen is still unknown.

General study points: Seasonal influenza vaccination, on each occasion, was suggested by the authors to recruit few new T cells.

One entry per CDR3 protein results from TCRdb running MiXCR on the RT-PCR reads. The sample lists about 780,000 distinct CDR3 sequences, 18% occurring once. Sequenced material: PBMCs from blood, taken more than 4 days after vaccination. The chain couples TRBV7-3 to TRBJ2-2; no definite D call. This clonotype originated in a man aged 45-65 years who received an inactivated influenza vaccine. Written as DNA, the CDR3 is TGTGCCAGCAGCCAGATACTCGGGGAGCTGTTTTTT. This sequence encodes CASSQILGELFF.